This entry is about one T cell receptor beta chain. The sample originates from a study of cytomegalovirus exposure and HLA in healthy donors. This CDR3 has 15 residues. Trimming took off 3 bases at V and 3 bases at J, with 15 bases between the two ends. Germline values: CDR1 SGHNT, CDR2 YYREEE (reference sequence). Primers: 60 Vbeta forward and 13 Jbeta reverse. The assay was immunoSEQ multiplex PCR, and TCRdb's table has in-frame clones only and misses some. The sample has about 160,000 clones, around 74% seen once. This sequence was found in a woman aged 25 to 45 in good health and CMV-seronegative. This chain joins TRBV5-4 and TRBJ1-2; D might be TRBD1 (6 bases). The sequencing input was PBMCs. CDR3 protein: CASSSRTGTDYGYTF. CDR3 nucleotide sequence: TGTGCCAGCAGCTCACGCACAGGGACGGACTATGGCTACACCTTC.